This TCR beta chain was sequenced during a study of response to subunit inactivated influenza vaccine. TCRdb independently ran MiXCR on the RT-PCR reads; one entry per CDR3 protein. Here the sample spans just under 550,000 distinct CDR3 sequences, around 25% being singletons. The V end lost 0 bases, the J end lost 10 bases, and 11 bases lay between the germline ends. This CDR3 is 13 amino acids long. Germline V gene sequence: CDR1 SGDLS, CDR2 YYNGEE. A further study also used this sample, focusing on T cells expressing NK-cell markers. That report adds: UMIs accompanied the 5'RACE template switching by which TCR beta cDNA was made. Topping the CD3+CD56-NKG2C+ fraction as well were these clonotypes, in a few donors.

The source was CD4+ T cells sorted from PBMCs, collected 12 days after vaccination. The receptor was derived from a man in his fifties or sixties who received an inactivated influenza vaccine. The gene calls are TRBV9 and TRBJ2-1, with D maybe TRBD2 (6 bases). CDR3 DNA sequence: TGTGCCAGCAGCGTAGGGAGGGCGGGGGAGCAGTTCTTC. The encoded protein is CASSVGRAGEQFF.